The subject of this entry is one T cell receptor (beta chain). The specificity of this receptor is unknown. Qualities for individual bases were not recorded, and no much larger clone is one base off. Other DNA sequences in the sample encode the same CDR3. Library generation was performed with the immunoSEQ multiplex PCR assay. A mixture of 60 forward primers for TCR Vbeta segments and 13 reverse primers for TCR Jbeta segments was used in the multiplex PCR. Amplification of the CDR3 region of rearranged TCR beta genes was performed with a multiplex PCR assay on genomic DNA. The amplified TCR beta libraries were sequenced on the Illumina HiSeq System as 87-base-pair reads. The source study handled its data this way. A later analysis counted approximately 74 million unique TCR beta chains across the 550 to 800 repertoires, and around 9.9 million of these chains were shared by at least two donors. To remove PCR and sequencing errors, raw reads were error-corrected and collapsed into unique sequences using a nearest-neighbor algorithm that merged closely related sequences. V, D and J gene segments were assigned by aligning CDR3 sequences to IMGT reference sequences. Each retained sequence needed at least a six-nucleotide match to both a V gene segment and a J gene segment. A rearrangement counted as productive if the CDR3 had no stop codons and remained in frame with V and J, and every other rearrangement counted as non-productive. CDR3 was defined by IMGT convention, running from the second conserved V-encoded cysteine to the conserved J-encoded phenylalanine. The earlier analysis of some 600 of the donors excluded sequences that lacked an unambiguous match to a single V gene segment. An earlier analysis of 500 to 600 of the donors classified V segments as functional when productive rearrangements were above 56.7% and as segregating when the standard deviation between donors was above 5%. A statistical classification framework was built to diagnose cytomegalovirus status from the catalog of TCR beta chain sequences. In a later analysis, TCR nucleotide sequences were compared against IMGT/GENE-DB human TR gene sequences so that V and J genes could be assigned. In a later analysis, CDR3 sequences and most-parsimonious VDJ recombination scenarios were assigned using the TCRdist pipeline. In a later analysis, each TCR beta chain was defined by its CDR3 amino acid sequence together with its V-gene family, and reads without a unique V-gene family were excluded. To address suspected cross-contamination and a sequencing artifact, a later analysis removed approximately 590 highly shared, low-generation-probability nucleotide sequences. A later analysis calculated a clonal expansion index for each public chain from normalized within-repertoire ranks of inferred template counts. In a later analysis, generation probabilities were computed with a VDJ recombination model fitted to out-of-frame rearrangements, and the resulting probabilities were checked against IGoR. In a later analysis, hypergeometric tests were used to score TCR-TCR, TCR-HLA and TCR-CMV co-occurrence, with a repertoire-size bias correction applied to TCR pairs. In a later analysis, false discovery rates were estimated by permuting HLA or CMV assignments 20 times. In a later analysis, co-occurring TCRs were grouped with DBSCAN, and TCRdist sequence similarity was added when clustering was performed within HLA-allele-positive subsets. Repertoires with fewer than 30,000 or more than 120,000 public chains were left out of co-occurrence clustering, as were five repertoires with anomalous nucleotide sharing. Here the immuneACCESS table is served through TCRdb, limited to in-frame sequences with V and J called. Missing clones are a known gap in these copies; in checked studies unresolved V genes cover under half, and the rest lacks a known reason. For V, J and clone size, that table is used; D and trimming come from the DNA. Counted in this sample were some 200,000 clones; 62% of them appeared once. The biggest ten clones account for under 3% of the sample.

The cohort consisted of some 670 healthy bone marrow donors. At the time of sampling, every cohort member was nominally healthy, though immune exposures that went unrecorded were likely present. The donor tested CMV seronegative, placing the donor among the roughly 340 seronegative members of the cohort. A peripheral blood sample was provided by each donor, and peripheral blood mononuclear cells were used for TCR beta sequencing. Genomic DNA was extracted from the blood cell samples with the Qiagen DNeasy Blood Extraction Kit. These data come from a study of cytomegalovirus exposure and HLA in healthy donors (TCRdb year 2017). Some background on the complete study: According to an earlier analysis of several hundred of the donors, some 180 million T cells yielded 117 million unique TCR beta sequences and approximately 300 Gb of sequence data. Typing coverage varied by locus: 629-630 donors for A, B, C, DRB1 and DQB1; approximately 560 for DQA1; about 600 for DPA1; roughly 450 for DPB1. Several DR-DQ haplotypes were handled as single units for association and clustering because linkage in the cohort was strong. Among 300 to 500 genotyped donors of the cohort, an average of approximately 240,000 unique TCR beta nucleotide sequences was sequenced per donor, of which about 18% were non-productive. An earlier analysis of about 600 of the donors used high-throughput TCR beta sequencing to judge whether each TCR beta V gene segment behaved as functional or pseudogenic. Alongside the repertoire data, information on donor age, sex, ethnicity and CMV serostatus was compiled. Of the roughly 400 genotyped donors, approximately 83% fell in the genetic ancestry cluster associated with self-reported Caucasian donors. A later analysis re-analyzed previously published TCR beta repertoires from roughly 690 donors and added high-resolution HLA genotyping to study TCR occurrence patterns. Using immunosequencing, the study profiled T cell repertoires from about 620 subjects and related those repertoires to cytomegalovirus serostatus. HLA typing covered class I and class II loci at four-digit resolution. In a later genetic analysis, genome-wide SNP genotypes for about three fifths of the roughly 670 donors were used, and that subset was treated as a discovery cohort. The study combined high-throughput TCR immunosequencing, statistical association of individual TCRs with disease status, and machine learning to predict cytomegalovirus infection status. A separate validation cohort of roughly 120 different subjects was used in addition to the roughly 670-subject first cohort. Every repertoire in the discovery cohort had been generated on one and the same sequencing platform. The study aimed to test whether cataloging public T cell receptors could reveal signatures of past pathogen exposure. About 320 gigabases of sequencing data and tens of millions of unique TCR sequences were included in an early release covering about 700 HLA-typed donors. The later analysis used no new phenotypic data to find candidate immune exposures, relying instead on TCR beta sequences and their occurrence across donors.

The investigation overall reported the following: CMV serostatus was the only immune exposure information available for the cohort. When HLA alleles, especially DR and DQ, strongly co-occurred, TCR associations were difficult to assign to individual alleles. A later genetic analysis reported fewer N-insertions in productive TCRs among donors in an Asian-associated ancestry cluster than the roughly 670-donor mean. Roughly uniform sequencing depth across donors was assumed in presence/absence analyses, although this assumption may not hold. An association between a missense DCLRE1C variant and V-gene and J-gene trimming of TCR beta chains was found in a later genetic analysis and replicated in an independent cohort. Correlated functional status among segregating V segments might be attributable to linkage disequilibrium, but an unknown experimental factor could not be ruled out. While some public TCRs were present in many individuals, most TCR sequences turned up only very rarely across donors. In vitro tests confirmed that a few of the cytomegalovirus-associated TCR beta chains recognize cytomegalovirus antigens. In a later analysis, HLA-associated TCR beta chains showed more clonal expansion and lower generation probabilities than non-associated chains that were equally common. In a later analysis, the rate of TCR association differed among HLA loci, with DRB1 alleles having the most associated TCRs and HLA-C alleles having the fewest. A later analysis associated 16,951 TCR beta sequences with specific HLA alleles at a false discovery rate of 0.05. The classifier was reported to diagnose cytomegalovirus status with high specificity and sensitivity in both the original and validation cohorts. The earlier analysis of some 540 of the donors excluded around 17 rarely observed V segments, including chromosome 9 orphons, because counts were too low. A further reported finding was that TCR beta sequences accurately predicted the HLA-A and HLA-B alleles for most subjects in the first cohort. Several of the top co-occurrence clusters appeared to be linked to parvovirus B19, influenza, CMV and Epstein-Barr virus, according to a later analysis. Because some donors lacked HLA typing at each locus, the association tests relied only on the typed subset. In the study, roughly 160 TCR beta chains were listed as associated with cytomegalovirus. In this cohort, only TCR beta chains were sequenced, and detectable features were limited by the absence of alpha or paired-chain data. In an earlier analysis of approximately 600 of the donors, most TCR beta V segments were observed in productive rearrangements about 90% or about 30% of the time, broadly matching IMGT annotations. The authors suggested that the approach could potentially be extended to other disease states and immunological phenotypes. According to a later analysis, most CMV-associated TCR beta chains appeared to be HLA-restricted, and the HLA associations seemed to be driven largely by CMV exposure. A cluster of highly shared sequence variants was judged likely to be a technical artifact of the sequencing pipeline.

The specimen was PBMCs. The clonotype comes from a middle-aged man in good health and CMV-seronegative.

The sequence in DNA is TGTGCCAGCAGTGAAGGCCCAGGAGATACGCAGTATTTT. The resulting protein is CASSEGPGDTQYF. The chain was built from TRBV6-1 and TRBJ2-3, with the identity of the D gene unclear. The CDR3 has 13 amino acids, counting the end cysteine and phenylalanine. The kept DNA is CDR3 alone, 39 bases in frame from the first base. From the germline V gene, CDR1 is MNHNS and CDR2 is SASEGT. V drops 1 base and J drops 5 bases, leaving 7 bases in between.